Following are 18 T cell receptor beta chains from one sample sequenced in a study of T cells in Graves' hyperthyroidism and ophthalmopathy. RNA transcripts gave rise to amplified TCR beta CDR3 regions. Researchers ran a first-round RT-PCR on the TCR CDR3 using the HTBI primer set. TCRdb re-called the multiplex PCR reads through MiXCR, storing one row per CDR3 protein. The sample has nearly 600,000 distinct CDR3 sequences; about 14% are singletons. The sample comprised blood. The receptors were sampled from a young woman with Graves' ophthalmopathy.

At least ten counts were recorded for this clonotype. This chain links TRBV6-2 or TRBV6-3 with TRBJ2-1; D may correspond to TRBD1 or TRBD2 (6 bases each). V was cut by 2 bases and J by 9 bases, with 8 bases left in between. This CDR3 contains 12 residues. CDR1 is MNHEY and CDR2 is SVGEGT in the germline V gene. In nucleotides, the CDR3 is TGTGCCAGCAGTTACGGGGGGCGTGAGCAGTTCTTC. This sequence encodes CASSYGGREQFF.

This clonotype was found a few times. An end of the junction differs from the germline gene, which may be a read error. This chain connects TRBV24-1 to TRBJ2-3; maybe TRBD1 (5 bases). CDR1 and CDR2 from the germline V gene are KGHDR and SFDVKD. This CDR3 is 16 amino acids long. The CDR3 loop is CATSDLPASRTGTQYF. Here the CDR3 DNA reads TGTGCCACCAGTGATTTGCCAGCCAGTAGAACAGGTACGCAGTATTTT.

The table lists this clonotype with many counts. J is TRBJ1-4 and V is TRBV28; TRBD1 matches 7 bases. J lost 5 bases, V lost 6 bases, and 9 bases had no gene match. CDR1 is MDHEN, CDR2 SYDVKM, per germline. This CDR3 is 15 amino acids long. The CDR3 coding sequence is TGTGCCAGCAGCGCTTCCGGGACAGCAAATGAAAAACTGTTTTTT. This gives the protein CASSASGTANEKLFF.

In this sample, this clonotype turned up a few times. The chain recombines TRBV7-9 with TRBJ2-5; 9 bases fit TRBD1. After removal of 3 bases from V and 2 bases from J, the junction contained 13 bases not matched to a gene. The CDR3 is made up of 18 amino acids. The V gene's germline CDR1 is SEHNR and CDR2 FQNEAQ (reference sequence). CDR3 sequence: CASSLPGQGPDPQETQYF. The CDR3 nucleotides are TGTGCCAGCAGCTTGCCGGGACAGGGACCTGATCCGCAAGAGACCCAGTACTTC.

This clonotype was seen at least ten times. The V gene is TRBV7-2, the J gene TRBJ1-1, with D unresolved. V was cut by 5 bases and J by 4 bases, with 11 bases left in between. The CDR3 has 13 residues. Germline V gene lookup returns CDR1 SGHTA and CDR2 FQGNSA. CDR3 sequence (DNA): TGTGCCAGCAGCCGTCAAATTGGCACTGAAGCTTTCTTT. This sequence encodes CASSRQIGTEAFF.

This clonotype was seen ten or more times. The V call is TRBV6-1, the J call TRBJ1-2; D might be TRBD1 (6 bases). Germline lookup yields CDR1 MNHNS and CDR2 SASEGT. V was trimmed by 5 bases and J by 5 bases, leaving 18 bases between them. The CDR3 spans 15 residues. DNA for the CDR3: TGTGCCAGCAGTACGTGGGTCAAGGACAGTTATGGCTACACCTTC. It is translated as CASSTWVKDSYGYTF.

This clonotype came up a few times. The V call is TRBV7-2, the J call TRBJ2-2; D is undetermined. Germline CDR1 reads SGHTA; CDR2 reads FQGNSA. This CDR3 spans 14 amino acids. V shed 5 bases and J shed 6 bases, with 13 bases lying between them. For the CDR3, the DNA is TGTGCCAGCAGCCCTCAGCACCGATCCGGGGAGCTGTTTTTT. Translated, it gives CASSPQHRSGELFF.

V usage is TRBV20-1 and J usage is TRBJ2-3, with D possibly matching TRBD2 (5 bases). V was clipped by 4 bases and J by 1 base, with 21 bases between them. The V gene's germline CDR1 is DFQATT and CDR2 SNEGSKA (reference sequence). The CDR3 totals 17 residues. In nucleotides, the CDR3 is TGCAGTGCTAAAGCGCCCCCCGGGGTGGCGGGCACAGATACGCAGTATTTT. Residues: CSAKAPPGVAGTDTQYF.

This clonotype was counted between two and nine times. A much bigger clone sits one base away, suggesting this may be a read error. This chain connects TRBV28 to TRBJ2-1; D is possibly TRBD2 (6 bases). The CDR3 has 15 residues. V was cut by 2 bases and J by 8 bases, with 16 bases left in between. Germline assignment: CDR1 MDHEN and CDR2 SYDVKM. The CDR3 sequence: CASSLRGLLDDEQFF. CDR3 coding DNA: TGTGCCAGCAGTTTACGGGGACTCTTGGACGATGAGCAGTTCTTC.

This clonotype was found many times. V gene TRBV6-2 or TRBV6-3 combines with J gene TRBJ2-7; 11 bases map to TRBD1. CDR3 length equals 14 residues. V lost 6 bases to trimming and J lost 6 bases; unmatched junction nucleotides: 7. Germline CDR1 MNHEY, CDR2 SVGEGT. CDR3 sequence (DNA): TGTGCCAGCAGGCTGGACAGGGGGCTATTCGAGCAGTACTTC. This gives the protein CASRLDRGLFEQYF.

The chain combines TRBV18 with TRBJ1-1, with TRBD1 matching over 9 bases. J gave up 5 bases and V 3 bases, and 16 bases lay outside the gene matches. CDR1 KGHSH and CDR2 LQKENI come from the germline V gene. The CDR3 has 18 amino acids. The CDR3 nucleotides read TGTGCCAGCTCACCGTTCACTGGGACAGGGACTATCGGAACTGAAGCTTTCTTT. Translation gives CASSPFTGTGTIGTEAFF.

This clonotype has ten or more counts. V gene TRBV2 combines with J gene TRBJ1-6; D may be TRBD1 (5 bases). CDR1 and CDR2 from the germline V gene are SNHLY and FYNNEI. The CDR3 extends over 17 amino acids. Trimming cost V 2 bases and J 8 bases, with 19 bases left between them. The CDR3 DNA follows: TGTGCCAGCAGTGAATTTGAGCCAGGGCGGGGACATTCACCCCTCCACTTT. Amino acid sequence: CASSEFEPGRGHSPLHF. Looking up the rest from reference TRBV2 and TRBJ1-6 gives the full variable domain: EPEVTQTPSHQVTQMGQEVILRCVPISNHLYFYWYRQILGQKVEFLVSFYNNEISEKSEIFDDQFSVERPDGSNFTLKIRSTKLEDSAMYFCASSEFEPGRGHSPLHFGNGTRLTVT.

Regarding this clonotype: It is likely a read error, because the conserved phenylalanine at the end of the CDR3 is missing. This chain uses TRBV28 with TRBJ2-5; maybe TRBD1 (6 bases). Germline V gene sequence: CDR1 MDHEN, CDR2 SYDVKM. Trimming took 2 bases from V and 5 from J, leaving 9 bases between them. The CDR3 sequence is 13 residues long. This chain's CDR3 is CASSLGQGETQYL. Here the CDR3 DNA reads TGTGCCAGCAGTTTAGGCCAGGGGGAGACCCAGTACCTC.

Ten or more counts support this clonotype. V usage is TRBV12-5 and J usage is TRBJ2-1; a possible D gene is TRBD2 (6 bases). V was pared by 5 bases and J by 3 bases, with 17 bases between. Germline V gene lookup returns CDR1 LGHNT and CDR2 FRNRAP. The CDR3 runs to 16 residues. The CDR3 DNA follows: TGTGCTAGTGGTCCCCCCAGGCTAGCGATCTACAATGAGCAGTTCTTC. It yields the protein CASGPPRLAIYNEQFF.

This clonotype was recorded many times. This chain joins TRBV28 and TRBJ1-5, with D unclear. This CDR3 is 15 amino acids long. Germline V gene data show CDR1 as MDHEN and CDR2 as SYDVKM. Trimming stripped 6 bases from V and 2 bases from J, with 14 bases between. In DNA form, the CDR3 reads TGTGCCAGCAGCCCACAGTCTTTTCGCAATCAGCCCCAGCATTTT. This gives the protein CASSPQSFRNQPQHF.

This clonotype was detected many times. The chain combines TRBV6-2 or TRBV6-3 with TRBJ2-1, with unresolved D. Germline V CDR1 and CDR2: MNHEY, SVGEGT. The ends were cut back, 6 bases at V and 2 bases at J, with 8 bases in the middle. The CDR3 is 13 residues long. DNA of the CDR3: TGTGCCAGCAGGGTCGGTGCCTACAATGAGCAGTTCTTC. It is translated as CASRVGAYNEQFF.

The count of this clonotype is one. V gene TRBV7-9 combines with J gene TRBJ2-5, with a tentative D call TRBD1 (5 bases). The ends were cut back, 4 bases at V and 5 bases at J, with 17 bases in the middle. Looked up from germline, CDR1 is SEHNR and CDR2 is FQNEAQ (reference sequence). The CDR3 totals 15 residues. In nucleotides, the CDR3 is TGTGCCAGCAGCTCCCCCGGACAACCCGATGAGACCCAGTACTTC. As protein: CASSSPGQPDETQYF.

The chain combines TRBV28 with TRBJ1-5; TRBD1 might be the D (6 bases). Trimming removed 5 bases from V and 1 base from J, with 18 bases in between. The CDR3 runs to 17 residues. Per the germline V gene, CDR1 is MDHEN and CDR2 is SYDVKM. For the CDR3, the DNA is TGTGCCAGCAGTATGGGAAGGGGACAAAGGAGCAATCAGCCCCAGCATTTT. This sequence encodes CASSMGRGQRSNQPQHF. Based on the CDR3 plus reference TRBV28 and TRBJ1-5, the full variable domain is DVKVTQSSRYLVKRTGEKVFLECVQDMDHENMFWYRQDPGLGLRLIYFSYDVKMKEKGDIPEGYSVSREKKERFSLILESASTNQTSMYLCASSMGRGQRSNQPQHFGDGTRLSIL.